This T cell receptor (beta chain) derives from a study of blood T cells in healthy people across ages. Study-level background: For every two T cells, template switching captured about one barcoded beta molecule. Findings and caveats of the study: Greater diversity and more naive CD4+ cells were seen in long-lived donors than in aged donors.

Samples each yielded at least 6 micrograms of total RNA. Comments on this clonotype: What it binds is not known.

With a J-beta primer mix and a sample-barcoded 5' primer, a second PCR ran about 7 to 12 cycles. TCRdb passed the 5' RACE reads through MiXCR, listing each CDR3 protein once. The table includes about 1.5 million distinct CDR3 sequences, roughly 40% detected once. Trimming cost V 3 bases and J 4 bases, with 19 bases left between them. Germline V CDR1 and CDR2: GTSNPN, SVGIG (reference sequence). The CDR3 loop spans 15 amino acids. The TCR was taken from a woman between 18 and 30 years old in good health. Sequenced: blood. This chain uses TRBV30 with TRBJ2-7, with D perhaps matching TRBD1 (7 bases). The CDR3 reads CAWSPTGVGRYEQYF. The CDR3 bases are TGTGCCTGGAGCCCTACAGGGGTTGGGAGGTACGAGCAGTACTTC. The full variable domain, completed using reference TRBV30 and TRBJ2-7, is SQTIHQWPATLVQPVGSPLSLECTVEGTSNPNLYWYRQAAGRGLQLLFYSVGIGQISSEVPQNLSASRPQDRQFILSSKKLLLSDSGFYLCAWSPTGVGRYEQYFGPGTRLTVT.